A selection of T cell receptor beta chains follows, all from one sample in a study of vaccination effects on CD4 cells after COVID-19. These receptors' antigens are unknown. TCRdb's copy holds only in-frame clones and misses some; the assay was immunoSEQ multiplex PCR. The sample consists of 40,000 to 55,000 clones, roughly four fifths of them appearing once. Sequencing used CD4+ T cells from PBMCs cultured without peptide, obtained before COVID-19 vaccination. Receptor source: a human donor who had a prior SARS-CoV-2 infection. The CDR3 runs from the conserved cysteine through the conserved F or W. Fields, in order: D gene, V gene, clone size, J gene, CDR3 protein, CDR3 DNA. D genes are given only for firm matches. Size is stated for part of the rows, as once, few or many counts, or as a class when the clone is expanded.

TRBD1	TRBV18	.	TRBJ2-3	CASSQGTGGTDTQYF	TGTGCCAGCTCACAAGGGACAGGGGGCACAGATACGCAGTATTTT
TRBD1	TRBV30	.	TRBJ1-2	CAWEQGAGGYTF	TGTGCCTGGGAACAGGGGGCAGGAGGCTACACCTTC
.	TRBV7-3	.	TRBJ2-1	CASSLTVPGPQAEQFF	TGTGCCAGCAGCTTAACGGTCCCGGGACCCCAGGCTGAGCAGTTCTTC
.	TRBV25-1	once	TRBJ2-1	CASRIDSYNEQFF	TGTGCCAGTCGGATTGACTCCTACAATGAGCAGTTCTTC
.	TRBV3-1/TRBV3-2	once	TRBJ1-2	CASSHPQNYGYTF	TGTGCCAGCAGCCATCCCCAGAACTATGGCTACACCTTC
TRBD1	TRBV7-9	.	TRBJ1-1	CASSSGGMNTEAFF	TGTGCCAGCAGCTCAGGGGGGATGAACACTGAAGCTTTCTTT
TRBD2	TRBV7-9	once	TRBJ2-3	CASSLPPRLAGLTDTQYF	TGTGCCAGCAGCTTGCCCCCCCGGCTAGCGGGCTTAACAGATACGCAGTATTTT
.	TRBV5-8	.	TRBJ1-2	CASSPDRPGGGYTF	TGTGCCAGCAGCCCCGACAGGCCGGGGGGAGGCTACACCTTC
TRBD1	TRBV28	.	TRBJ1-5	CASSSIGQGAGQPQHF	TGTGCCAGCAGTTCAATAGGGCAGGGGGCAGGTCAGCCCCAGCATTTT
.	TRBV5-4	.	TRBJ1-6	CASSAGGLLLNSPLHF	TGTGCCAGCAGCGCGGGGGGACTCCTCCTTAATTCACCCCTCCACTTT
.	TRBV7-8	.	TRBJ1-4	CASSHRFMGEKLFF	TGTGCCAGCAGCCACAGGTTTATGGGTGAAAAACTGTTTTTT
.	TRBV29-1	.	TRBJ2-1	CSVDSGGISYNEQFF	TGCAGCGTTGATTCTGGGGGGATCTCCTACAATGAGCAGTTCTTC
.	TRBV5-1	.	TRBJ2-5	CASSLETGFQETQYF	TGCGCCAGCAGCTTGGAGACAGGTTTCCAAGAGACCCAGTACTTC
.	TRBV6-5	.	TRBJ2-1	CASSTSWGSGEQFF	TGTGCCAGCAGTACCTCTTGGGGGAGCGGTGAGCAGTTCTTC
TRBD1	TRBV30	.	TRBJ1-4	CAGGDSAYEKLFF	TGTGCCGGAGGGGACAGCGCCTACGAAAAACTGTTTTTT
.	TRBV11-3	.	TRBJ2-7	CASSPALVGYEQYF	TGTGCCAGCAGCCCGGCACTAGTTGGGTACGAGCAGTACTTC
.	TRBV18	.	TRBJ2-7	CASSPGTETYEQYF	TGTGCCAGCTCACCCGGGACGGAGACCTACGAGCAGTACTTC
TRBD2	TRBV5-1	.	TRBJ2-1	CASSSQVAGGYNEQFF	TGCGCCAGCAGCTCCCAGGTGGCGGGGGGTTACAATGAGCAGTTCTTC
.	TRBV11-3	.	TRBJ1-6	CASSLGSGTIYSPLHF	TGTGCCAGCAGCTTAGGCAGCGGTACAATATATTCACCCCTCCACTTT
TRBD1	TRBV19	.	TRBJ1-2	CASMNRGRNINGYTF	TGTGCCAGTATGAACAGGGGGCGTAATATTAATGGCTACACCTTC
.	TRBV13	.	TRBJ1-6	CASGQTSYNSPLHF	TGTGCCAGCGGACAGACATCCTATAATTCACCCCTCCACTTT
TRBD2	TRBV18	.	TRBJ2-7	CASSPGGSRYEQYF	TGTGCCAGCTCACCGGGCGGGAGTAGGTACGAGCAGTACTTC
.	TRBV5-4	few	TRBJ1-2	CASSLARQTYGYTF	TGTGCCAGCAGCTTGGCTAGACAGACCTATGGCTACACCTTC
.	TRBV25-1	few	TRBJ1-2	CASSESGFNYGYTF	TGTGCCAGCAGTGAATCTGGGTTTAACTATGGCTACACCTTC
TRBD2	TRBV27	.	TRBJ2-2	CASSLRTSADGGRTGELFF	TGTGCCAGCAGTCTCCGGACTAGCGCCGACGGAGGACGCACCGGGGAGCTGTTTTTT
TRBD1	TRBV18	once	TRBJ2-1	CASSPRQGYEQFF	TGTGCCAGCTCACCGCGACAGGGATATGAGCAGTTCTTC
.	TRBV4-1	.	TRBJ2-5	CASSQVGWQPQETQYF	TGCGCCAGCAGCCAAGTAGGTTGGCAGCCACAAGAGACCCAGTACTTC
TRBD2	TRBV25-1	.	TRBJ2-1	CASSEFGTSGRYNEQFF	TGTGCCAGCAGTGAATTTGGGACTAGCGGGAGATACAATGAGCAGTTCTTC
TRBD1	TRBV2	.	TRBJ1-2	CASSGGTGVYDGYTF	TGTGCCAGCAGTGGAGGGACAGGGGTGTACGATGGCTACACCTTC
.	TRBV5-6	few	TRBJ2-5	CASSPLGQEETQYF	TGTGCCAGCAGCCCTCTGGGTCAGGAAGAGACCCAGTACTTC
.	TRBV6-6	.	TRBJ2-7	CASSYSMSESSYEQYF	TGTGCCAGCAGTTACTCGATGTCAGAGAGCTCCTACGAGCAGTACTTC
.	TRBV6-1	.	TRBJ1-4	CASSEGGPQTNEKLFF	TGTGCCAGCAGTGAAGGCGGGCCTCAAACTAATGAAAAACTGTTTTTT
.	TRBV7-2	.	TRBJ1-5	CASSLVWGSNQPQHF	TGTGCCAGCAGCTTAGTTTGGGGGTCTAATCAGCCCCAGCATTTT
.	TRBV28	.	TRBJ2-7	CASSFQGNSYEQYF	TGTGCCAGCAGTTTTCAGGGCAACTCCTACGAGCAGTACTTC
TRBD1	TRBV7-8	few	TRBJ1-5	CASSLTRDRWQPQHF	TGTGCCAGCAGTTTGACACGGGACAGATGGCAGCCCCAGCATTTT
TRBD1	TRBV12-5	.	TRBJ2-4	CASGLSGGFGGIQYF	TGTGCTAGTGGTTTATCAGGGGGCTTCGGTGGCATTCAGTACTTC